The 24 T cell receptor beta chains reported below all come from one sample, sequenced in a study of T cell responses to AZD1222 COVID-19 vaccine. Sequencing was performed with immunoSEQ multiplex PCR; in TCRdb, only in-frame clones are kept and a portion is missing. The table has under 110,000 clones, around 87% seen once. The specimen was peripheral blood, collected 28 days after the second AZD1222 dose. The receptors originated from an adult who received the AZD1222 COVID-19 vaccine.

The chain is built from TRBV7-8 and TRBJ1-1, with no clear D. CDR3 length: 14 residues. CDR1 and CDR2 from the germline V gene are SGHVS and FQNEAQ. The V and J ends lost 4 bases and 5 bases respectively, with 14 bases between them. The CDR3 protein is CASSSVDGLTEAFF. The CDR3, as DNA: TGTGCCAGCAGCTCCGTGGACGGCTTAACTGAAGCTTTCTTT. Variable domain in full (rest from reference TRBV7-8 and TRBJ1-1): GAGVSQSPRYKVAKRGQDVALRCDPISGHVSLFWYQQALGQGPEFLTYFQNEAQLDKSGLPSDRFFAERPEGSVSTLKIQRTQQEDSAVYLCASSSVDGLTEAFFGQGTRLTVV.

In this sample, this clone turned up once. V gene TRBV6-6 combines with J gene TRBJ2-2; D unclear. This CDR3 is built from 12 residues. V lost 1 base, J lost 6 bases, and 3 bases lay in between. The germline gives CDR1 MNHNY, CDR2 SVGAGI (reference sequence). The CDR3 here is CASSYYAGELFF. CDR3 DNA: TGTGCCAGCAGTTACTACGCCGGGGAGCTGTTTTTT.

The table lists this clone with a count of one. This chain links TRBV7-2 with TRBJ2-3, with D hard to call. The CDR3 totals 11 residues. CDR1 and CDR2 from the germline V gene are SGHTA and FQGNSA. V lost 1 base to trimming and J lost 5 bases, with 1 base between them. The CDR3, as DNA: TGTGCCAGCAGCTTAGTAGATACGCAGTATTTT. This gives the protein CASSLVDTQYF.

The V and J genes are TRBV5-1 and TRBJ1-2, with 7 positions matching TRBD1. After removal of 3 bases from V and 7 bases from J, the junction contained 6 bases not matched to a gene. This CDR3 comprises 13 residues. From germline, CDR1 is SGHRS and CDR2 YFSETQ. CDR3 bases: TGCGCCAGCAGCTCACAGGGGCGCGGTGGCTACACCTTC. Translation gives CASSSQGRGGYTF.

The rearrangement joins TRBV6-5 to TRBJ2-2, with a possible D match to TRBD1 (6 bases). From germline, CDR1 is MNHEY and CDR2 SVGAGI. Trimming shortened V by 5 bases and J by 5 bases, and 12 bases separated the two germline ends. The CDR3 totals 14 residues. CDR3 bases: TGTGCCAGCAGTCCGCATGGGACAACCGGGGAGCTGTTTTTT. As protein: CASSPHGTTGELFF.

The chain links TRBV18 to TRBJ1-2; no clear D. The germline V and J ends were trimmed by 1 base and 8 bases, with 8 bases remaining between them. Germline CDR1 KGHSH, CDR2 LQKENI. This CDR3 region has 12 residues. The CDR3 loop is CASSPLKEGYTF. The CDR3 nucleotides read TGTGCCAGCTCACCACTTAAGGAGGGCTACACCTTC.

This sequence joins TRBV28 and TRBJ1-1; D perhaps matches TRBD1 (5 bases). Trimming removed 5 bases from V and 11 bases from J, with 18 bases in between. Germline assignment: CDR1 MDHEN and CDR2 SYDVKM. CDR3 length: 13 amino acids. The DNA of the CDR3 is TGTGCCAGCAGTACCCCCGGGGCCTTGGGGGCTTTCTTT. Protein product: CASSTPGALGAFF.

In its sample, this clone was seen once. One junction end disagrees with the germline gene, perhaps due to a read error. The chain carries TRBV7-2 and TRBJ2-1; D may be TRBD1 (5 bases). The germline gives CDR1 SGHTA, CDR2 FQGNSA. This CDR3 spans 14 amino acids. The CDR3 spells CASSLARIQGYLVF. CDR3 coding DNA: TGTGCCAGCAGCTTAGCGCGAATCCAGGGCTATTTAGTCTTC.

The rearrangement uses TRBV30 and TRBJ1-2, with TRBD1 matching over 10 bases. Germline loops: CDR1 GTSNPN, CDR2 SVGIG (reference sequence). The CDR3 extends over 12 amino acids. V shed 5 bases, J shed 7 bases, and the junction held 4 bases outside the gene matches. The DNA of the CDR3 is TGTGCCTGGGGGACAGGGGTGTCTGGCTACACCTTC. This gives the protein CAWGTGVSGYTF. The whole variable domain, remainder taken from reference TRBV30 and TRBJ1-2, is SQTIHQWPATLVQPVGSPLSLECTVEGTSNPNLYWYRQAAGRGLQLLFYSVGIGQISSEVPQNLSASRPQDRQFILSSKKLLLSDSGFYLCAWGTGVSGYTFGSGTRLTVV.

This chain uses TRBV15 with TRBJ2-1, with 8 bases identical to TRBD2. The CDR3 runs 17 residues. Germline-derived CDR1 and CDR2 are LNHNV and YYDKDF (reference sequence). V shed 7 bases, J shed 8 bases, and the junction held 19 bases outside the gene matches. CDR3 nucleotide sequence: TGTGCCACCAAAGCGGGAGCCGGGGAAGGGCAAGAAGATGAGCAGTTCTTC. Amino acids: CATKAGAGEGQEDEQFF.

This chain connects TRBV3-1 (or the pseudogene TRBV3-2) to TRBJ1-2; D is possibly TRBD1 (5 bases). The germline gives CDR1 LGHDT, CDR2 YNNKEL (reference sequence). Between the trimmed V and J ends, which lost 1 base and 10 bases, there was a span of 16 bases. The length of the CDR3 is 14 residues. The CDR3 protein is CASSQAGANGDYTF. The CDR3 DNA reads as TGTGCCAGCAGCCAAGCCGGGGCCAACGGTGACTACACCTTC.

This chain connects TRBV7-6 to TRBJ1-1, with 9 bases that match TRBD1. J gave up 5 bases and V 1 base, and 11 bases lay outside the gene matches. This CDR3 spans 17 amino acids. Germline V CDR1 and CDR2: SGHVS, FNYEAQ. The CDR3 coding sequence is TGTGCCAGCAGCTTAGGCGCGGGACAGGGATCGGGGACTGAAGCTTTCTTT. Translated, it gives CASSLGAGQGSGTEAFF.

The chain's CDR3 is CAISESSNTYEQYF. Here the CDR3 DNA reads TGTGCCATCAGTGAGTCGAGCAACACCTACGAGCAGTACTTC. The chain is built from TRBV10-3 and TRBJ2-7; D uncertain. Germline V CDR1 and CDR2: ENHRY, SYGVKD. The CDR3 covers 14 residues. Trimming removed 0 bases from V and 2 bases from J, with 8 bases in between.

The V gene is TRBV30, the J gene TRBJ1-5; a weak D match, TRBD1 (5 bases). V was clipped by 4 bases and J by 5 bases, with 15 bases between them. Germline CDR1 reads GTSNPN; CDR2 reads SVGIG (reference sequence). The CDR3 has 14 amino acids. The CDR3 DNA is TGTGCCTGGACCCCGGGAAGAGGGGATCAGCCCCAGCATTTT. This encodes CAWTPGRGDQPQHF.

The rearrangement links TRBV13 to TRBJ1-2, with D unclear. The CDR3 totals 15 residues. Trimming took 5 bases from V and 4 from J, leaving 17 bases between them. Germline assignment: CDR1 PRHDT and CDR2 FYEKMQ (reference sequence). CDR3 coding DNA: TGTGCCAGCAGCCCCCCAATGGGCAGGCTCTATGGCTACACCTTC. Amino acids: CASSPPMGRLYGYTF. Full variable domain (rest looked up from reference TRBV13 and TRBJ1-2): AAGVIQSPRHLIKEKRETATLKCYPIPRHDTVYWYQQGPGQDPQFLISFYEKMQSDKGSIPDRFSAQQFSDYHSELNMSSLELGDSALYFCASSPPMGRLYGYTFGSGTRLTVV.

The DNA of the CDR3 is TGTGCCAGCAGCCAAGATTTCCCCCCCTACGAGCAGTACTTC. Residues: CASSQDFPPYEQYF. This chain links TRBV3-1 (or the pseudogene TRBV3-2) with TRBJ2-7; no clear D. The CDR3 totals 14 residues. The germline V and J ends were trimmed by 0 bases and 2 bases, with 8 bases remaining between them. Per the germline V gene, CDR1 is LGHDT and CDR2 is YNNKEL (reference sequence).

The rearrangement links TRBV15 to TRBJ1-2, with no clear D. The CDR3 totals 14 residues. Germline CDR1 LNHNV, CDR2 YYDKDF (reference sequence). The ends were cut back, 0 bases at V and 5 bases at J, with 10 bases in the middle. For the CDR3, the DNA is TGTGCCACCAGCAGAGAAGGCTTTGGATATGGCTACACCTTC. Encoded protein: CATSREGFGYGYTF.

The chain employs TRBV27 and TRBJ2-7; no definite D call. Trimming cost V 5 bases and J 2 bases, with 13 bases left between them. The CDR3 totals 14 residues. CDR1 and CDR2 from the germline V gene are MNHEY and SMNVEV (reference sequence). CDR3 region: CASSPDTIPYEQYF. In DNA, the CDR3 is TGTGCCAGCAGTCCCGACACAATCCCCTACGAGCAGTACTTC.

The J gene is TRBJ2-3, the V gene TRBV12-3 or TRBV12-4; the D is unclear. CDR3 length: 12 residues. Trimming removed 5 bases at V and 7 bases at J, with 10 bases between. The CDR3 DNA sequence: TGTGCCAGCAGTGTACGGGCAAATACGCAGTATTTT. Encoded protein: CASSVRANTQYF.

The rearrangement uses TRBV7-8 and TRBJ2-7; TRBD1 aligns across 9 bases. CDR1 is SGHVS and CDR2 is FQNEAQ in the germline V gene. The CDR3 covers 14 residues. Unmatched junction bases numbered 6, after V lost 4 bases and J lost 5 bases. This CDR3 is CASSSRQGGNEQYF. Here the CDR3 DNA reads TGTGCCAGCAGCTCCCGACAGGGGGGCAACGAGCAGTACTTC.

V is TRBV18 and J is TRBJ2-5; 8 bases line up with TRBD2. V was clipped by 3 bases and J by 0 bases; unmatched bases: 6. Germline V CDR1 and CDR2: KGHSH, LQKENI. The CDR3 spans 16 residues. DNA of the CDR3: TGTGCCAGCTCACCGTCGCGGGAGGCGTACCAAGAGACCCAGTACTTC. Protein: CASSPSREAYQETQYF.

This sequence joins TRBV6-2 or TRBV6-3 and TRBJ1-1; 8 bases are a match to TRBD1. Trimming at V came to 6 bases and at J to 4 bases, leaving 4 bases not matched to a gene. The germline V gene has CDR1 MNHEY and CDR2 SVGEGT. This CDR3 spans 13 amino acids. The CDR3, as DNA: TGTGCCAGCAGCTTAACAGGGGGCACTGAAGCTTTCTTT. It codes for CASSLTGGTEAFF.

This chain links TRBV4-1 with TRBJ2-1, with D perhaps given as TRBD1 or TRBD2 (6 bases each). The CDR3 has 15 amino acids. Germline V lookup: CDR1 MGHRA, CDR2 YSYEKL. With 1 base removed from V and 7 bases from J, the gap between germline ends came to 14 bases. CDR3 nucleotides: TGCGCCAGCAGCCAAGTGGGGGGCCGGGGGAATGAGCAGTTCTTC. Protein product: CASSQVGGRGNEQFF.

The V call is TRBV18, the J call TRBJ1-3; the match to TRBD1 covers 7 bases. The trim removed 2 bases at V and 2 bases at J, leaving 6 bases unmatched. This CDR3 contains 16 residues. The germline gives CDR1 KGHSH, CDR2 LQKENI. CDR3 nucleotides: TGTGCCAGCTCACCATATCGACAGGGTCCTGGAAACACCATATATTTT. This gives the protein CASSPYRQGPGNTIYF. Variable domain in full (rest from reference TRBV18 and TRBJ1-3): NAGVMQNPRHLVRRRGQEARLRCSPMKGHSHVYWYRQLPEEGLKFMVYLQKENIIDESGMPKERFSAEFPKEGPSILRIQQVVRGDSAAYFCASSPYRQGPGNTIYFGEGSWLTVV.